This TCR beta chain is from a study of blood T cell repertoires in COVID-19 (TCRdb year 2020). Looking at the study overall: Samples from collaborators originated in the United States, Italy and Spain and spanned both the acute and convalescent phases of COVID-19. The material from the prospective study consisted of cDNA or gDNA derived from T cells, B-cell-depleted T cells, or PBMCs. The dataset comprised deeply sampled blood TCRbeta repertoires from subjects exposed to, actively infected with, or recovered from COVID-19. The repertoires were released in a freely available public database intended as a resource for research on the immune response to SARS-CoV-2. Samples came from the ongoing ImmuneRACE study (first 160 participants) plus 1,254 subjects from 6 global collaborators. Sample metadata almost always included a de-identified subject ID, COVID-19 status, age in years and sex. HLA class I and class II types, where available, came from metadata supplied by the sample provider rather than from assay-based typing.

This clone was recorded only once. Which antigen it targets is not known. Within one base of it there is no much larger clone, and no base qualities were kept. One collaborating source in Seattle enrolled patients while the patients were actively infected and followed the patients over time throughout the course of disease. The collaborating institutions used their own protocols to collect whole blood in K2EDTA tubes. For TCRbeta analysis, collaborator samples were shipped as frozen whole blood, as isolated PBMCs, or as DNA extracted from either sample type. TCRbeta CDR3 regions were amplified from genomic DNA by means of the immunoSEQ Assay, a bias-controlled multiplex PCR. Per the authors' processing: Nucleated cell counts per sample were estimated from amplification of reference gene primers within the assay. To quantify the absolute abundance of each unique TCRbeta CDR3 rearrangement, sequence reads were collapsed and filtered. Productive Simpson clonality was computed per sample as the square root of Simpson's diversity index over productive rearrangements. TCRdb retrieved this table from immuneACCESS and kept in-frame rearrangements only. Not all clones are present; in checked studies, unresolved V genes account for under half, and no reason is known for the remainder. V, J and clone size were drawn from that table, and D and trimming were deduced from the DNA. The sample table shows roughly 150,000 clones, and roughly 81% are seen once. Together, the top ten hold under 6% of the sample.

CDR1 and CDR2 are drawn from the germline V gene (reference sequence): LNHDA, SQIVND. Between the V and J ends, shortened by 1 base and 4 bases respectively, the junction contains 16 bases. From its cysteine to its phenylalanine, the CDR3 spans 16 amino acids. Only the CDR3 DNA stays, 48 bases, in frame from base 1. Results the study describes overall, beyond this receptor: How much clinical and demographic metadata was included differed by source and by participant, and the metadata was provided uncurated.

Sequences were obtained from peripheral blood. The sequence derives from a woman between 45 and 65 years old with COVID-19, enrolled during active disease. Recombination connected TRBV19 to TRBJ1-2; no D gene can be assigned with confidence. CDR3 loop: CASSIGAGTTIYGYTF. The base sequence is TGTGCCAGTAGTATAGGGGCAGGAACGACTATCTATGGCTACACCTTC.